Only a few counts were recorded for the clone carrying this TCR beta chain. Its antigen is currently unknown. The data were taken from a study of T-cell memory formation after mild COVID-19. Study-wide background: Each donor largely had its own TCR clusters.

Sample barcodes and UMIs were carried by the TCR alpha and TCR beta cDNA libraries that 5'RACE generated with constant-segment primers. Using its own MiXCR run on the 5' RACE reads, TCRdb lists one record per CDR3 protein. The table lists 340,000 or so distinct CDR3 sequences, 10% to 15% of them singletons. Study-level results: Researchers could not confirm that second-wave clones peaking on day 37 targeted SARS-CoV-2. Memory cells collected pre-infection included some clones that later responded, suggesting cross-reactive memory joined.

Source material: PBMCs or a T cell subset sorted from them (not recorded which). The TCR sequence derives from a man younger than 30 who had mild COVID-19 (a few samples of this study predate the infection). Cell type and time point are not known.

CDR3 sequence reads: CATSATQETQYF. The CDR3 DNA reads as TGTGCCACCAGTGCTACCCAAGAGACCCAGTACTTC. The chain has TRBV24-1 and TRBJ2-5; D is unresolved. V gave up 5 bases and J gave up 1 base, with 4 bases separating them. Germline loops: CDR1 KGHDR, CDR2 SFDVKD. The length of the CDR3 is 12 residues.